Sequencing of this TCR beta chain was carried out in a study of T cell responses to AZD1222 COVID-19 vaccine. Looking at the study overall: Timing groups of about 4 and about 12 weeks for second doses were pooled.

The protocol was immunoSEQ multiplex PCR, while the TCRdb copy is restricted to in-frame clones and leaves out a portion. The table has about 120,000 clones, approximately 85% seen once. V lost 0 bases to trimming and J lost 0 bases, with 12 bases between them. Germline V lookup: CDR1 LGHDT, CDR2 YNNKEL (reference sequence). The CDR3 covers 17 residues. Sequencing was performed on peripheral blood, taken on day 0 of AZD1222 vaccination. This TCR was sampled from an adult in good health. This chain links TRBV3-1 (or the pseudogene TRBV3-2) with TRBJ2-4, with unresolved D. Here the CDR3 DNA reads TGTGCCAGCAGCCAAGATATCCTCGGCCTAGCCAAAAACATTCAGTACTTC. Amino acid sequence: CASSQDILGLAKNIQYF.